This T cell receptor (beta chain) was identified during a study of control samples from healthy donors and cancer patients (dated by TCRdb to 2018 to 2020). V and J are truncated by 6 bases and 7 bases respectively, leaving an intervening sequence of 9 bases. CDR1 and CDR2 (SEHNR, FQNEAQ) derive from the germline V gene (reference sequence). The CDR3 runs 11 residues from the cysteine to the phenylalanine. The CDR3 DNA has 33 bases and is translated from base 1. Libraries were constructed by the immunoSEQ multiplex PCR assay. Here the immuneACCESS table is served through TCRdb, limited to in-frame sequences with V and J called. Missing clones are a known gap in these copies; in checked studies unresolved V genes cover under half, and the rest lacks a known reason. The sample table records around 93,000 clones; around 88% of these occur just once. 13% to 15% of the sample is taken by the ten largest.

With regard to this clone: Its antigen is unknown. No clone much larger than this one lies a single base away; base qualities are absent.

Source material: blood. Rearrangement joined TRBV7-9 to TRBJ1-2; the D segment cannot be called with confidence. The source is a man aged 25-45 years in good health. The CDR3 reads as follows: CASRSVSGYTF. Read as DNA, the sequence is TGTGCCAGCAGGAGTGTCAGTGGCTACACCTTC.